This entry lists 17 T cell receptor beta chains sequenced from one sample in a study of T-cell memory formation after mild COVID-19. MiXCR was run by TCRdb on the 5' RACE reads, yielding one entry per CDR3 protein. The sample consists of roughly 280,000 distinct CDR3 sequences, about a sixth of them appearing once. The sequenced sample consisted of PBMCs or a T cell subset sorted from them (not recorded which). These receptors were taken from a man in his late teens or twenties who had mild COVID-19 (a few samples of this study predate the infection). Cell type and time point are not known.

The chain combines TRBV29-1 with TRBJ2-3, with D maybe TRBD1 (6 bases). The CDR3 has 14 residues. CDR1 and CDR2 from the germline V gene are SQVTM and ANQGSEA. Trimming shortened V by 6 bases and J by 4 bases, and 17 bases separated the two germline ends. DNA of the CDR3: TGCAGCGTCATCTCAATCACAGGGTCAGATACGCAGTATTTT. Translated: CSVISITGSDTQYF.

The chain couples TRBV3-1 to TRBJ1-2; TRBD1 might be the D (6 bases). CDR1 and CDR2 from the germline V gene are LGHDT and YNNKEL (reference sequence). V lost 4 bases and J lost 0, with 9 bases in between. This CDR3 is built from 14 residues. The CDR3, as DNA: TGTGCCAGCAGCCTCACAGGGTCTAACTATGGCTACACCTTC. Its protein product is CASSLTGSNYGYTF.

The chain joins TRBV20-1 to TRBJ2-3; either TRBD1 or TRBD2 may fit D (6 bases each). Trimming shortened V by 7 bases and J by 3 bases, and 14 bases separated the two germline ends. In germline, CDR1 is DFQATT, CDR2 SNEGSKA (reference sequence). The CDR3 is 13 amino acids. DNA for the CDR3: TGCAGTGTGTCGGGGGCGGGAACAGATACGCAGTATTTT. Amino acids: CSVSGAGTDTQYF.

The J gene is TRBJ2-7, the V gene TRBV29-1; maybe TRBD2 (6 bases). Germline CDR1 SQVTM, CDR2 ANQGSEA. Trimming shortened V by 3 bases and J by 6 bases, and 15 bases separated the two germline ends. CDR3 length equals 13 residues. CDR3 DNA: TGCAGCGTTGATTCGGCGGGACGGGGCGAGCAGTACTTC. It codes for CSVDSAGRGEQYF.

The sample holds a few counts of this clonotype. The chain joins TRBV7-2 to TRBJ2-3; a possible D gene is TRBD1 (6 bases). CDR3 size: 15 residues. With 5 bases removed from V and 0 bases from J, the gap between germline ends came to 12 bases. Per the germline V gene, CDR1 is SGHTA and CDR2 is FQGNSA. CDR3 amino acids: CASSVGQFSTDTQYF. The DNA for the CDR3 is TGTGCCAGCAGCGTCGGACAGTTTAGCACAGATACGCAGTATTTT. Based on the CDR3 plus reference TRBV7-2 and TRBJ2-3, the full variable domain is GAGVSQSPSNKVTEKGKDVELRCDPISGHTALYWYRQSLGQGLEFLIYFQGNSAPDKSGLPSDRFSAERTGGSVSTLTIQRTQQEDSAVYLCASSVGQFSTDTQYFGPGTRLTVL.

This chain uses TRBV12-3 or TRBV12-4 with TRBJ2-5, with 10 bases identical to TRBD1. Trimming took 5 bases from V and 3 from J; bases not matched to a gene: 3. CDR3 length: 14 residues. CDR3 sequence reads: CASSRQGAKETQYF. The DNA of the CDR3 is TGTGCCAGCAGTAGACAGGGGGCGAAAGAGACCCAGTACTTC.

This clonotype came up a few times. The V and J genes are TRBV4-1 and TRBJ1-1, with TRBD1 matching over 8 bases. The CDR3 covers 16 residues. The V gene's germline CDR1 is MGHRA and CDR2 YSYEKL. V shed 1 base and J 11 bases; nucleotides not matched to a gene: 15. The CDR3 sequence is CASSQGPVPGQDGAFF. DNA of the CDR3: TGCGCCAGCAGCCAAGGACCTGTCCCGGGACAGGACGGGGCTTTCTTT.

This clonotype appeared a few times. The chain has TRBV3-1 and TRBJ1-5; D call uncertain. This CDR3 spans 15 amino acids. In germline, CDR1 is LGHDT, CDR2 YNNKEL (reference sequence). V lost 1 base to trimming and J lost 3 bases, with 10 bases between them. CDR3 protein: CASSQGPQPNQPQHF. In DNA, the CDR3 is TGTGCCAGCAGCCAAGGCCCACAGCCCAATCAGCCCCAGCATTTT.

V and J are TRBV10-3 and TRBJ2-3; 10 positions match TRBD2. Per germline, CDR1 ENHRY and CDR2 SYGVKD. J was trimmed by 5 bases and V by 6 bases; bases with no gene match: 8. This CDR3 is built from 15 residues. CDR3 sequence: CAIRPTSGVQDTQYF. The CDR3 DNA sequence: TGTGCCATCAGGCCTACTAGCGGGGTGCAAGATACGCAGTATTTT.

The table lists this clonotype with a few counts. This rearrangement joins TRBV24-1 to TRBJ1-5; 9 bases match TRBD1. CDR1 is KGHDR, CDR2 SFDVKD, per germline. With 4 bases clipped from V and 2 bases from J, the junction kept 5 bases outside the gene matches. The length of the CDR3 is 16 residues. DNA of the CDR3: TGTGCCACCAGTGACCCACGGACAGGGGGCAATCAGCCCCAGCATTTT. Translation: CATSDPRTGGNQPQHF.

J is TRBJ2-3 and V is TRBV10-1; D unresolved. The germline gives CDR1 WNHNN, CDR2 SYGVQD (reference sequence). The CDR3 is 13 residues long. Trimming removed 0 bases at V and 5 bases at J, with 6 bases between. DNA of the CDR3: TGCGCCAGCAGTGAGTCGGGTGGAGATACGCAGTATTTT. This encodes CASSESGGDTQYF.

The chain uses TRBV4-3 and TRBJ2-6; D unclear. The germline V and J ends were trimmed by 1 base and 1 base, with 8 bases remaining between them. Germline CDR1 is LGHNA and CDR2 is YSLEER. CDR3 length: 16 residues. The CDR3: CASSQAELSGANVLTF. Written as DNA, the CDR3 is TGCGCCAGCAGCCAAGCGGAGCTATCTGGGGCCAACGTCCTGACTTTC.

This chain connects TRBV2 to TRBJ1-5, with no clear D. In germline, CDR1 is SNHLY, CDR2 FYNNEI. With 6 bases removed from V and 5 bases from J, the gap between germline ends came to 11 bases. CDR3 length: 13 residues. In DNA, the CDR3 is TGTGCCAGCAGGGGGTGGCCGGATCAGCCCCAGCATTTT. This sequence encodes CASRGWPDQPQHF.

This clonotype has a handful of counts. The chain has TRBV11-2 and TRBJ1-2; a weak D match, TRBD1 (5 bases). Trimming took off 3 bases at V and 7 bases at J, with 18 bases between the two ends. Germline V CDR1 and CDR2: SGHAT, FQNNGV. The CDR3 consists of 15 residues. CDR3 coding DNA: TGTGCCAGCAGCTTCGGGGCGGAGGGCAAAGTTGGCTACACCTTC. Translation gives CASSFGAEGKVGYTF.

This rearrangement joins TRBV7-2 to TRBJ2-1, with 8 bases lining up with TRBD2. Germline loops: CDR1 SGHTA, CDR2 FQGNSA. CDR3 length: 13 residues. V trimming: 4 bases; J trimming: 7 bases; junction bases outside the gene matches: 3. The CDR3 DNA reads TGTGCCAGCAGCTACAAGCGGGGGAATGAGCAGTTCTTC. Translation gives CASSYKRGNEQFF.

The genes are TRBV11-2 and TRBJ2-2; 7 nucleotides align to TRBD2. CDR1 and CDR2 (germline): SGHAT, FQNNGV. The V segment lost 4 bases and the J segment 1 base; nucleotides outside the gene matches: 6. This CDR3 is built from 16 residues. For the CDR3, the DNA is TGTGCCAGCAGCTCCCTCCCGGGGGGGAACACCGGGGAGCTGTTTTTT. Translated: CASSSLPGGNTGELFF.

J is TRBJ1-1 and V is TRBV29-1; tentatively, D is TRBD1 (6 bases). The CDR3 totals 13 residues. Germline V gene data show CDR1 as SQVTM and CDR2 as ANQGSEA. V dropped 6 bases and J dropped 0 bases, with 11 bases sitting between them. The CDR3 here is CSVAGVMNTEAFF. CDR3 in DNA: TGCAGCGTCGCAGGGGTGATGAACACTGAAGCTTTCTTT.